Listed below are T cell receptor beta chains from one sample, sequenced in a study of cytomegalovirus exposure and HLA in healthy donors. Assay used: immunoSEQ multiplex PCR; TCRdb lists only in-frame clones, some missing. The sample includes under 150,000 clones, 60% to 85% of them seen just once. The sample consisted of PBMCs. These receptors all come from a woman under 30 in good health and CMV-seronegative. CDR3s include the opening cysteine and the closing phenylalanine or tryptophan. A D gene is named only where the DNA matches it firmly. Size values are once, few and many counts, or a class for expanded clones, and some rows have none.

size	D	V	J	DNA	CDR3
once	TRBD1	TRBV10-1	TRBJ1-1	TGCGCCAGCTCTACAGGGGCTACGAACACTGAAGCTTTCTTT	CASSTGATNTEAFF
.	.	TRBV7-9	TRBJ1-2	TGTGCCAGCAGCTCACCATCCGAGGGCTACACCTTC	CASSSPSEGYTF
.	TRBD2	TRBV4-1	TRBJ2-7	TGCGCCAGCAGCCGGGCGGGGACTAGCGGGAGCGAGCAGTACTTC	CASSRAGTSGSEQYF
.	.	TRBV7-9	TRBJ2-7	TGTGCCAGCAGCTTCCAAGCCGGGTCTTCCTACGAGCAGTACTTC	CASSFQAGSSYEQYF
once	TRBD2	TRBV30	TRBJ2-1	TGTGCCTGGAGTGTAGGCCGGACTAGCGGGAAGGGGACCCATGAGCAGTTCTTC	CAWSVGRTSGKGTHEQFF
few	.	TRBV19	TRBJ1-1	TGTGCCAGTAGTAAAATAGTTACGCCGGGCACTGAAGCTTTCTTT	CASSKIVTPGTEAFF
.	.	TRBV2	TRBJ1-4	TGTGCCAGCAGTGGGTCGGGACTGAGCGAGGAAAAACTGTTTTTT	CASSGSGLSEEKLFF
few	TRBD2	TRBV6-5	TRBJ2-7	TGTGCCAGCAGAGGCGGGACTAGCTTCTCCGAGCAGTACTTC	CASRGGTSFSEQYF
.	.	TRBV5-4	TRBJ1-1	TGTGCCAGCAGCTTAGGGGGGGACATGAACACTGAAGCTTTCTTT	CASSLGGDMNTEAFF
.	.	TRBV19	TRBJ1-2	TGTGCCAGTCGGGGGTCATGGGCTGGCTACACCTTC	CASRGSWAGYTF
.	TRBD1	TRBV6-4	TRBJ1-2	TGTGCCAGCAGACTCGGGACAGGTCCTAACTATGGCTACACCTTC	CASRLGTGPNYGYTF
.	.	TRBV25-1	TRBJ1-1	TGTGCCAGCAGTGTTGGCCAGAACACTGAAGCTTTCTTT	CASSVGQNTEAFF
.	TRBD1	TRBV27	TRBJ1-2	TGTGCTAGCAGGGACAGAACAGGCTACACCTTC	CASRDRTGYTF
few	.	TRBV6-6	TRBJ1-1	TGTGCCAGCAGACCAGGGGCAACAAACACTGAAGCTTTCTTT	CASRPGATNTEAFF
few	.	TRBV18	TRBJ2-5	TGTGCCACCGCGACGTCGGGTGGTGAGACCCAGTACTTC	CATATSGGETQYF
.	TRBD1	TRBV14	TRBJ1-4	TGTGCCAGCAGCCAACTTGGGACAGGTAGCGAAAAACTGTTTTTT	CASSQLGTGSEKLFF
.	TRBD2	TRBV18	TRBJ2-3	TGTGTCAGCTCACCGGGAGGGACTAGCGGGAGCACAGATACGCAGTATTTT	CVSSPGGTSGSTDTQYF
.	.	TRBV14	TRBJ1-4	TGTGCCAGCAGCCCTACAGGTCGTAAAGATGAAAAACTGTTTTTT	CASSPTGRKDEKLFF
.	TRBD1	TRBV29-1	TRBJ2-5	TGCAGCGTAGGGGGACAGGGGCTGATCGAGACCCAGTACTTC	CSVGGQGLIETQYF
.	.	TRBV15	TRBJ2-1	TGTGCCACCAGCAGAGAGGGGGGGCAGGGCAGCAATGAGCAGTTCTTC	CATSREGGQGSNEQFF
once	.	TRBV7-9	TRBJ1-4	TGTTCCAGCAGCGTTGACCAGGGAACTAATGAAAAACTGTTTTTT	CSSSVDQGTNEKLFF
.	.	TRBV7-8	TRBJ2-7	TGTGCCAGCAGCTTAGTCCCCCGGGACAACTACGAGCAGTACTTC	CASSLVPRDNYEQYF
.	TRBD2	TRBV30	TRBJ2-1	TGTGCCTGGAGTGTATGGGGTGGGGGAGGGCCATCCTACAATGAGCAGTTCTTC	CAWSVWGGGGPSYNEQFF